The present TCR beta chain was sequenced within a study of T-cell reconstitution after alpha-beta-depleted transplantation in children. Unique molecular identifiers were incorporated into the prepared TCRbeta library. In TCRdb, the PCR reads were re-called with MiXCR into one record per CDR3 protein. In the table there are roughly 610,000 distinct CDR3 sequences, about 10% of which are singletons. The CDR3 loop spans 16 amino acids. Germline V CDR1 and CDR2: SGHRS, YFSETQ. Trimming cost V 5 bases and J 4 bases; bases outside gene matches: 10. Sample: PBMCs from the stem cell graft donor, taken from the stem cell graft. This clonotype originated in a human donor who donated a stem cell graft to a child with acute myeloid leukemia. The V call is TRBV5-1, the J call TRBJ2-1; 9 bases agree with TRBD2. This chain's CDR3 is CASSPGAGGVYNEQFF. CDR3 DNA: TGCGCCAGCAGTCCCGGCGCGGGAGGGGTATACAATGAGCAGTTCTTC.